One sample yielded the 30 T cell receptor beta chains listed below, sequenced in a study of OX40 agonist ivuxolimab in advanced cancers. Libraries were prepared by immunoSEQ multiplex PCR; TCRdb keeps only in-frame clonotypes and omits some of them. The profile shows tens of thousands of clones, 91% of them singletons. The specimen was CD4+ or CD8+ T cells sorted from blood, collected in a trial of the OX40 agonist ivuxolimab. The receptors were sampled from an adult with an advanced solid tumor such as melanoma, head and neck, liver or kidney cancer.

This clone was recorded only once. The rearrangement uses TRBV5-1 and TRBJ2-5, with 12 nucleotides matching TRBD2. The length of the CDR3 is 16 residues. Germline CDR1 is SGHRS and CDR2 is YFSETQ. Trimming cost V 2 bases and J 4 bases; bases outside gene matches: 6. CDR3 nucleotides: TGCGCCAGCAGCTTACAGACTAGCGGGAGTGGAGAGACCCAGTACTTC. Translated, it gives CASSLQTSGSGETQYF.

J is TRBJ2-1 and V is TRBV18; D is unresolved. The germline gives CDR1 KGHSH, CDR2 LQKENI. The V gene lost 3 bases and the J gene lost 8 bases, with 8 bases spanning the gap. The CDR3 sequence is 12 residues long. This CDR3 reads CASSPGFDEQFF. The CDR3 DNA reads as TGTGCCAGCTCACCGGGCTTTGATGAGCAGTTCTTC.

This clone showed up just once. The CDR3 region is CASRLAGLGDTQYF. CDR3 nucleotide sequence: TGCGCCAGCAGATTAGCGGGATTGGGAGATACGCAGTATTTT. The chain uses TRBV4-1 and TRBJ2-3; 8 bases map to TRBD2. The CDR3 has 14 residues. J gave up 5 bases and V 6 bases, and 7 bases lay outside the gene matches. Per the germline V gene, CDR1 is MGHRA and CDR2 is YSYEKL.

This chain connects TRBV19 to TRBJ2-1; D gene unclear. Trimming took 7 bases from V and 5 from J, leaving 21 bases between them. Germline lookup yields CDR1 LNHDA and CDR2 SQIVND (reference sequence). CDR3 length: 16 amino acids. The CDR3 here is CASTLTPQRRDNEQFF. In nucleotides, the CDR3 is TGTGCCAGTACCCTAACACCGCAGCGTAGGGACAATGAGCAGTTCTTC.

The chain carries TRBV7-2 and TRBJ2-1; D ambiguous. V lost 1 base, J lost 2 bases, and 6 bases lay in between. Looked up from germline, CDR1 is SGHTA and CDR2 is FQGNSA. The CDR3 spans 14 residues. The CDR3 DNA sequence: TGTGCCAGCAGCTTAGGTTTCGCCTACAATGAGCAGTTCTTC. As protein: CASSLGFAYNEQFF.

This clone was seen a single time. For the CDR3, the DNA is TGTGCCAGCAGCTTATCCCTTAGCGATGAGCAGTTCTTC. It is translated as CASSLSLSDEQFF. V usage is TRBV7-9 and J usage is TRBJ2-1, with D maybe TRBD2 (5 bases). The CDR3 covers 13 residues. V lost 2 bases, J lost 8 bases, and 10 bases lay in between. CDR1 SEHNR and CDR2 FQNEAQ come from the germline V gene (reference sequence).

This sequence joins TRBV7-2 and TRBJ1-1, with a possible D match to TRBD1 (6 bases). The germline gives CDR1 SGHTA, CDR2 FQGNSA. V lost 3 bases to trimming and J lost 5 bases, with 19 bases between them. There are 16 residues in the CDR3. This chain's CDR3 is CASSFSRGRGGTEAFF. CDR3 nucleotides: TGTGCCAGCAGCTTTAGTCGGGGCAGGGGTGGAACTGAAGCTTTCTTT.

The chain couples TRBV7-8 to TRBJ1-4; 9 bases line up with TRBD1. The CDR3 totals 16 residues. J gave up 8 bases and V 1 base, and 8 bases lay outside the gene matches. Germline V gene data show CDR1 as SGHVS and CDR2 as FQNEAQ. The CDR3 loop reads CASSLGWGQGLEKLFF. In DNA, the CDR3 is TGTGCCAGCAGCTTAGGGTGGGGACAGGGCCTAGAAAAACTGTTTTTT.

The chain carries TRBV11-2 and TRBJ2-5; no reliable D call. The CDR3 sequence is 12 residues long. Germline V gene data show CDR1 as SGHAT and CDR2 as FQNNGV. With 2 bases removed from V and 3 bases from J, the gap between germline ends came to 4 bases. This chain's CDR3 is CASSLSEETQYF. The CDR3 nucleotides read TGTGCCAGCAGCTTAAGCGAAGAGACCCAGTACTTC. Full variable domain (missing parts from reference TRBV11-2 and TRBJ2-5): EAGVAQSPRYKIIEKRQSVAFWCNPISGHATLYWYQQILGQGPKLLIQFQNNGVVDDSQLPKDRFSAERLKGVDSTLKIQPAKLEDSAVYLCASSLSEETQYFGPGTRLLVL.

The chain recombines TRBV6-4 with TRBJ2-2, with 8 bases that match TRBD1. The J segment lost 4 bases and the V segment lost 6 bases, leaving 10 bases of the junction unmatched. CDR1 and CDR2 from the germline V gene are MRHNA and SNTAGT. There are 16 residues in the CDR3. For the CDR3, the DNA is TGTGCCAGCAGCCTATTCCCACAGGGGGGCACCGGGGAGCTGTTTTTT. It encodes CASSLFPQGGTGELFF.

This clone was seen only once. The chain employs TRBV9 and TRBJ2-3, with D hard to call. Germline lookup yields CDR1 SGDLS and CDR2 YYNGEE. The CDR3 is 14 amino acids. The V and J ends lost 0 bases and 8 bases respectively, with 13 bases between them. This chain's CDR3 is CASSVEVGLGTQYF. Here the CDR3 DNA reads TGTGCCAGCAGCGTAGAGGTGGGTCTGGGTACGCAGTATTTT.

V gene TRBV5-1 combines with J gene TRBJ1-1; TRBD1 aligns across 9 bases. The CDR3 is 15 amino acids. Germline V gives CDR1 SGHRS, CDR2 YFSETQ. Trimming cost V 2 bases and J 3 bases; bases outside gene matches: 5. CDR3 DNA sequence: TGCGCCAGCAGCTTTGGGACAGGGTGGGACACTGAAGCTTTCTTT. It specifies CASSFGTGWDTEAFF. The full variable domain, in which reference TRBV5-1 and TRBJ1-1 provide the parts outside the CDR3, is KAGVTQTPRYLIKTRGQQVTLSCSPISGHRSVSWYQQTPGQGLQFLFEYFSETQRNKGNFPGRFSGRQFSNSRSEMNVSTLELGDSALYLCASSFGTGWDTEAFFGQGTRLTVV.

The gene calls are TRBV6-1 and TRBJ1-5, with no clear D. Trimming cost V 1 base and J 7 bases, with 11 bases left between them. The CDR3 runs 14 residues. Germline V gives CDR1 MNHNS, CDR2 SASEGT. As DNA, the CDR3 is TGTGCCAGCAGTGAAGAAGGGTCACGACAGCCCCAGCATTTT. The encoded protein is CASSEEGSRQPQHF.

This clone has only one observation. This chain links TRBV29-1 with TRBJ2-5, with TRBD1 identical over 8 bases. The CDR3 covers 14 residues. Germline lookup yields CDR1 SQVTM and CDR2 ANQGSEA. With 7 bases clipped from V and 5 bases from J, the junction kept 12 bases outside the gene matches. The DNA for the CDR3 is TGCAGCGATGAGGACAGGGTCGGCGGGGAGACCCAGTACTTC. Amino acid sequence: CSDEDRVGGETQYF.

J is TRBJ2-1 and V is TRBV29-1; 8 bases map to TRBD2. The CDR3 sequence is 13 residues long. In germline, CDR1 is SQVTM, CDR2 ANQGSEA. Trimming removed 7 bases from V and 4 bases from J; junction bases left unmatched: 6. The CDR3 DNA sequence: TGCAGCGGTACTAGCGGTCTTTACAATGAGCAGTTCTTC. Translating gives CSGTSGLYNEQFF.

This clone was seen a single time. V gene TRBV10-2 combines with J gene TRBJ2-2, with 12 bases that match TRBD1. With 5 bases clipped from V and 0 bases from J, the junction kept 10 bases outside the gene matches. The germline gives CDR1 WSHSY, CDR2 SAAADI. The CDR3 covers 19 residues. In nucleotides, the CDR3 is TGCGCCAGCAGTCCGGGACAGGGGGCCTCCTACGCGAACACCGGGGAGCTGTTTTTT. Protein product: CASSPGQGASYANTGELFF.

The V and J genes are TRBV5-1 and TRBJ2-7; 7 bases are shared with TRBD1. Unmatched junction bases numbered 2, after V lost 2 bases and J lost 9 bases. Germline CDR1 is SGHRS and CDR2 is YFSETQ. This CDR3 is built from 11 residues. For the CDR3, the DNA is TGCGCCAGCAGCTTCAGGGGGAGGCAGTACTTC. Amino acids: CASSFRGRQYF.

V is TRBV6-6 and J is TRBJ1-1, with D hard to call. The CDR3 contains 14 residues. V was shortened by 2 bases and J by 7 bases, with 14 bases between the two germline ends. The germline gives CDR1 MNHNY, CDR2 SVGAGI (reference sequence). The CDR3 spells CASSYGQVGSEAFF. In nucleotides, the CDR3 is TGTGCCAGCAGTTACGGCCAGGTGGGTAGTGAAGCTTTCTTT.

The chain joins TRBV7-2 to TRBJ1-1, with unresolved D. The CDR3 is 14 residues long. Trimming took 6 bases from V and 0 from J, leaving 11 bases between them. Germline V gene lookup returns CDR1 SGHTA and CDR2 FQGNSA. In DNA, the CDR3 is TGTGCCAGCAGGGTATCCGGGATGAACACTGAAGCTTTCTTT. This encodes CASRVSGMNTEAFF.

This chain uses TRBV30 with TRBJ2-7; 7 positions match TRBD2. This CDR3 is built from 16 residues. Germline trimming cut 2 bases from V and 2 bases from J; bases unmatched to any gene: 12. Germline V CDR1 and CDR2: GTSNPN, SVGIG (reference sequence). CDR3 nucleotides: TGTGCCTGGAGTAGTCGGAGCGGGATGCGTACCTACGAGCAGTACTTC. Amino acid sequence: CAWSSRSGMRTYEQYF.

This chain uses TRBV5-6 with TRBJ2-1, with 9 bases aligning to TRBD2. CDR1 is SGHDT, CDR2 YYEEEE, per germline. J lost 4 bases, V lost 4 bases, and 6 bases had no gene match. The CDR3 consists of 15 residues. DNA of the CDR3: TGTGCCAGCAGCGCGGGACTAGCAGGATACAATGAGCAGTTCTTC. This translates into CASSAGLAGYNEQFF.

J is TRBJ1-5 and V is TRBV28; 7 bases map to TRBD1. The junction had 5 bases not matched to a gene; V was cut back by 3 bases and J by 6 bases. Germline CDR1 is MDHEN and CDR2 is SYDVKM. This CDR3 has 14 residues. The CDR3 bases are TGTGCCAGCAGTTTGGAGGGGGCGATTCAGCCCCAGCATTTT. Translation gives CASSLEGAIQPQHF.

The count of this clone is one. V usage is TRBV30 and J usage is TRBJ1-5, with 7 nucleotides matching TRBD1. The germline V gene has CDR1 GTSNPN and CDR2 SVGIG (reference sequence). The CDR3 is 13 residues long. The junction had 5 bases not matched to a gene; V was cut back by 5 bases and J by 4 bases. CDR3 coding DNA: TGTGCCTGGTCCGGGACAGCGAATCAGCCCCAGCATTTT. As protein: CAWSGTANQPQHF.

The V and J genes are TRBV28 and TRBJ2-5; possible D gene TRBD1, 6 bases. CDR3 length equals 16 residues. The V end lost 4 bases, the J end lost 0 bases, and 15 bases lay between the germline ends. The germline V gene encodes CDR1 MDHEN and CDR2 SYDVKM. This chain's CDR3 is CASSSLGTPYQETQYF. Written as DNA, the CDR3 is TGTGCCAGCAGTTCTCTCGGGACACCGTACCAAGAGACCCAGTACTTC.

The CDR3: CASSLRQHYGYTF. In DNA form, the CDR3 reads TGTGCCAGCAGTCTCCGACAGCATTATGGCTACACCTTC. The V call is TRBV6-5, the J call TRBJ1-2, with D perhaps TRBD1 (5 bases). Trimming cost V 5 bases and J 5 bases, with 12 bases left between them. In germline, CDR1 is MNHEY, CDR2 SVGAGI. This CDR3 is built from 13 residues.

The chain has TRBV6-5 and TRBJ2-2; 9 nucleotides match TRBD1. V lost 6 bases to trimming and J lost 5 bases; unmatched junction nucleotides: 7. Looked up from germline, CDR1 is MNHEY and CDR2 is SVGAGI. This CDR3 has 15 residues. The CDR3 loop is CASRTGGLGTGELFF. The CDR3 DNA follows: TGTGCCAGCAGAACAGGGGGCTTGGGGACCGGGGAGCTGTTTTTT.

V and J are TRBV28 and TRBJ2-7; D possibly corresponds to TRBD1 (5 bases). CDR3 length: 14 residues. Germline CDR1 and CDR2: MDHEN and SYDVKM. V dropped 4 bases and J dropped 3 bases, with 13 bases sitting between them. DNA for the CDR3: TGTGCCAGCAGTTCCGCGACAGTACTCTACGAGCAGTACTTC. Its protein product is CASSSATVLYEQYF.

V and J are TRBV9 and TRBJ2-7; 8 nucleotides line up with TRBD1. CDR3 length: 13 residues. Germline V gives CDR1 SGDLS, CDR2 YYNGEE. Losses at the gene ends were 4 bases for V and 5 bases for J; bases not matched to a gene: 5. The CDR3 protein is CASSTGQANEQYF. The DNA of the CDR3 is TGTGCCAGCAGCACGGGACAGGCTAACGAGCAGTACTTC.

A word on this clone: At the DNA level, this CDR3 is encoded by other sequences in the same sample as well. The chain couples TRBV9 to TRBJ2-2; no reliable D call. CDR3 length equals 14 residues. V was clipped by 0 bases and J by 1 base, with 4 bases between them. Germline V gene lookup returns CDR1 SGDLS and CDR2 YYNGEE. This CDR3 is CASSVGGNTGELFF. For the CDR3, the DNA is TGTGCCAGCAGCGTAGGTGGGAACACCGGGGAGCTGTTTTTT.

The chain joins TRBV30 to TRBJ1-1, with D possibly TRBD1 on 6 matching bases. This CDR3 spans 14 amino acids. Germline CDR1 reads GTSNPN; CDR2 reads SVGIG (reference sequence). V dropped 1 base and J dropped 6 bases, with 15 bases sitting between them. The CDR3, as DNA: TGTGCCTGGAGTGCCTTAACTCCAGGGGCTGAAGCTTTCTTT. Its translation: CAWSALTPGAEAFF.